A single sample is the source of the 21 T cell receptor beta chains below, sequenced in a study of control samples from healthy donors and cancer patients. TCRdb's table, derived via immunoSEQ multiplex PCR, lists solely in-frame clones and lacks some. The profile shows about 130,000 clones, around nine tenths of them singletons. The material sequenced was blood. The receptors here all came from a man in his forties in good health.

The rearrangement joins TRBV18 to TRBJ2-2; TRBD2 matches 8 bases. The CDR3 spans 16 residues. The V gene's germline CDR1 is KGHSH and CDR2 LQKENI. Trimming took 3 bases from V and 3 from J; bases not matched to a gene: 6. The CDR3 region is CASSPVGGGHTGELFF. CDR3 coding DNA: TGTGCCAGCTCACCCGTCGGCGGGGGGCACACCGGGGAGCTGTTTTTT.

The chain carries TRBV4-2 and TRBJ1-3, with D unclear. The CDR3 is made up of 14 amino acids. The germline CDR1 and CDR2 sequences are LGHNA and YNFKEQ. The V gene lost 4 bases and the J gene lost 4 bases, with 11 bases spanning the gap. In nucleotides, the CDR3 is TGTGCCAGCAGCCTCGCCGGGTCCGGAAACACCATATATTTT. This translates into CASSLAGSGNTIYF.

The rearrangement links TRBV10-2 to TRBJ1-6; D unresolved. The CDR3 sequence is 13 residues long. Per the germline V gene, CDR1 is WSHSY and CDR2 is SAAADI. The V end was cut by 8 bases, the J end by 8 bases, with 13 bases between. The CDR3 coding sequence is TGCGCCAGCTCCCGGGAGAGTTATTCACCCCTCCACTTT. Protein sequence: CASSRESYSPLHF.

The J gene is TRBJ2-5, the V gene TRBV2, with D tentatively TRBD1 (5 bases). The CDR3 sequence is 15 residues long. CDR1 is SNHLY, CDR2 FYNNEI, per germline. V lost 1 base, J lost 5 bases, and 14 bases lay in between. CDR3 bases: TGTGCCAGCAGTGAAGGCAGGGTGACGGGTGAGACCCAGTACTTC. It specifies CASSEGRVTGETQYF.

This chain joins TRBV7-2 and TRBJ1-5; unclear D gene. Germline-derived CDR1 and CDR2 are SGHTA and FQGNSA. CDR3 length equals 15 residues. Trimming left V 4 bases short and J 1 base short, with 11 bases between. CDR3 DNA: TGTGCCAGCAGCTCGAGGACGGGGAGCAATCAGCCCCAGCATTTT. This sequence encodes CASSSRTGSNQPQHF. Looking up the rest from reference TRBV7-2 and TRBJ1-5 gives the full variable domain: GAGVSQSPSNKVTEKGKDVELRCDPISGHTALYWYRQSLGQGLEFLIYFQGNSAPDKSGLPSDRFSAERTGGSVSTLTIQRTQQEDSAVYLCASSSRTGSNQPQHFGDGTRLSIL.

This clone has just one count. This CDR3 is CASRTGRGYTF. In DNA form, the CDR3 reads TGTGCCAGTAGGACAGGCCGGGGCTACACCTTC. The chain recombines TRBV19 with TRBJ1-2, with a weak D call TRBD1 (6 bases). V was clipped by 6 bases and J by 8 bases, with 10 bases between them. CDR3 length: 11 residues. The germline V gene encodes CDR1 LNHDA and CDR2 SQIVND (reference sequence).

The chain recombines TRBV5-1 with TRBJ1-4; D uncertain. This CDR3 contains 19 residues. The germline V and J ends were trimmed by 3 bases and 6 bases, with 27 bases remaining between them. Germline loops: CDR1 SGHRS, CDR2 YFSETQ. The CDR3 loop reads CASSSIGGSLNLGDEKLFF. The CDR3, as DNA: TGCGCCAGCAGCTCAATAGGCGGGTCTCTAAATCTCGGGGATGAAAAACTGTTTTTT.

A word on this clone: Other DNA sequences within the sample encode an identical CDR3. The rearrangement uses TRBV11-2 and TRBJ2-7; D possibly matches TRBD1 or TRBD2 (6 bases each). This CDR3 comprises 14 residues. V was cut by 3 bases and J by 2 bases, with 11 bases left in between. The V gene's germline CDR1 is SGHAT and CDR2 FQNNGV. The CDR3 spells CASSLGGGPYEQYF. Written as DNA, the CDR3 is TGTGCCAGCAGCTTGGGGGGCGGACCCTACGAGCAGTACTTC.

For this clone: This CDR3 is also generated by other DNA sequences in the sample. The CDR3 spells CASSFGTGGETQYF. CDR3 coding DNA: TGTGCCAGCAGCTTCGGGACAGGGGGAGAGACCCAGTACTTC. This rearrangement joins TRBV5-6 to TRBJ2-5; 11 bases match TRBD1. Losses at the gene ends were 2 bases for V and 4 bases for J; bases not matched to a gene: 1. The CDR3 spans 14 residues. The germline V gene encodes CDR1 SGHDT and CDR2 YYEEEE.

The CDR3 nucleotides read TGTGCCAGCCGCCCAGTTGGCTCTGGAAACACCATATATTTT. Translating gives CASRPVGSGNTIYF. The chain couples TRBV6-5 to TRBJ1-3; D is uncertain. This CDR3 contains 14 residues. Per the germline V gene, CDR1 is MNHEY and CDR2 is SVGAGI. V dropped 8 bases and J dropped 0 bases, with 11 bases sitting between them.

This chain connects TRBV27 to TRBJ1-2; D might be TRBD1 (6 bases). The CDR3 contains 14 residues. Germline V gene sequence: CDR1 MNHEY, CDR2 SMNVEV (reference sequence). V lost 2 bases and J 8 bases, leaving 15 bases between the germline ends. The CDR3 sequence: CASSLRQGFGGYTF. The CDR3 region has the DNA TGTGCCAGCAGTTTAAGGCAGGGGTTTGGAGGCTACACCTTC.

The J gene is TRBJ2-3, the V gene TRBV9; 10 bases map to TRBD2. The CDR3 length is 16 residues. V lost 5 bases and J lost 6; bases outside the gene matches: 12. The V gene's germline CDR1 is SGDLS and CDR2 YYNGEE. CDR3 sequence: CASRASAGGPADTQYF. DNA for the CDR3: TGTGCCAGCAGGGCCTCAGCGGGGGGGCCGGCGGATACGCAGTATTTT.

The V gene is TRBV28, the J gene TRBJ1-1; D is perhaps TRBD1 (5 bases). Germline-derived CDR1 and CDR2 are MDHEN and SYDVKM. V was cut by 11 bases and J by 4 bases, with 11 bases left in between. The CDR3 extends over 11 amino acids. The CDR3 reads CAGQTATEAFF. The CDR3 nucleotides read TGTGCCGGCCAGACAGCCACTGAAGCTTTCTTT. The whole variable domain, remainder taken from reference TRBV28 and TRBJ1-1, is DVKVTQSSRYLVKRTGEKVFLECVQDMDHENMFWYRQDPGLGLRLIYFSYDVKMKEKGDIPEGYSVSREKKERFSLILESASTNQTSMYLCAGQTATEAFFGQGTRLTVV.

This clone was observed a handful of times. The J gene is TRBJ1-1, the V gene TRBV5-4; D gene ambiguous. The V end was cut by 5 bases, the J end by 0 bases, with 17 bases between. The CDR3 runs to 16 residues. From germline, CDR1 is SGHNT and CDR2 YYREEE (reference sequence). CDR3 amino acids: CASRAGVSLMNTEAFF. CDR3 sequence (DNA): TGTGCCAGCAGGGCTGGAGTCAGCCTAATGAACACTGAAGCTTTCTTT.

The chain combines TRBV2 with TRBJ1-5, with TRBD1 matching over 7 bases. The germline V gene has CDR1 SNHLY and CDR2 FYNNEI. The V segment lost 6 bases and the J segment 7 bases; nucleotides outside the gene matches: 6. The CDR3 has 13 amino acids. The CDR3 DNA is TGTGCCAGCAGATCAGGGGGGGACCAGCCCCAGCATTTT. Translating it yields CASRSGGDQPQHF.

This chain uses TRBV9 with TRBJ2-1; a possible D gene is TRBD2 (6 bases). From germline, CDR1 is SGDLS and CDR2 YYNGEE. V was shortened by 0 bases and J by 8 bases, with 18 bases between the two germline ends. The CDR3 contains 16 residues. The CDR3 spells CASSVEWGLRGDEQFF. DNA of the CDR3: TGTGCCAGCAGCGTAGAGTGGGGACTGCGCGGCGATGAGCAGTTCTTC.

This clone has a handful of counts. The chain combines TRBV7-8 with TRBJ2-3, with TRBD2 matching over 7 bases. This CDR3 has 14 residues. Germline CDR1 reads SGHVS; CDR2 reads FQNEAQ. The junction had 8 bases not matched to a gene; V was cut back by 5 bases and J by 6 bases. CDR3 nucleotides: TGTGCCAGCAGCCCAGGTGTCGGGGGGGATACGCAGTATTTT. It codes for CASSPGVGGDTQYF.

The chain links TRBV28 to TRBJ2-7; the match to TRBD2 covers 13 bases. The V gene's germline CDR1 is MDHEN and CDR2 SYDVKM. V gave up 7 bases and J gave up 4 bases; unmatched junction bases: 7. The CDR3 extends over 15 amino acids. CDR3 nucleotide sequence: TGTGCCAGCAAGCGATCGACTAGCGGGGGGTACGAGCAGTACTTC. Residues: CASKRSTSGGYEQYF.

The chain combines TRBV9 with TRBJ1-1, with no clear D. Germline lookup yields CDR1 SGDLS and CDR2 YYNGEE. This CDR3 has 15 amino acids. V lost 0 bases to trimming and J lost 0 bases, with 9 bases between them. DNA for the CDR3: TGTGCCAGCAGCGTAGGAGGCGGGGTGAACACTGAAGCTTTCTTT. It specifies CASSVGGGVNTEAFF.

The V and J genes are TRBV29-1 and TRBJ2-1, with D possibly matching TRBD2 (5 bases). There are 12 residues in the CDR3. V lost 6 bases and J 5 bases, leaving 11 bases between the germline ends. Germline V lookup: CDR1 SQVTM, CDR2 ANQGSEA. The CDR3, as DNA: TGCAGCGTCGGGAACGCCGACAATGAGCAGTTCTTC. Residues: CSVGNADNEQFF.

V usage is TRBV3-1 (or the pseudogene TRBV3-2) and J usage is TRBJ2-2; the D is unclear. The CDR3 is 12 residues long. In germline, CDR1 is LGHDT, CDR2 YNNKEL (reference sequence). Trimming removed 4 bases at V and 6 bases at J, with 6 bases between. CDR3 in DNA: TGTGCCAGCAGCCCCCTTTCCGGGGAGCTGTTTTTT. This codes for CASSPLSGELFF.